The entry that follows covers one TCR beta chain sequence. This sample was taken from a study of blood T cell repertoires in COVID-19. Data came from immunoSEQ multiplex PCR; TCRdb stores just in-frame clones and leaves some out. The sample includes about 50,000 clones, more than 75% of them seen just once. The clonotype was recovered from a man in his fifties with active COVID-19. Sequenced: peripheral blood.

CDR3 sequence reads: CASSPPGGSSYNEQFF. CDR3 bases: TGTGCCAGCAGCCCACCGGGAGGTTCCTCCTACAATGAGCAGTTCTTC. The J gene is TRBJ2-1, the V gene TRBV7-2; TRBD2 aligns across 7 bases. CDR3 size: 16 residues. Trimming removed 5 bases from V and 0 bases from J; junction bases left unmatched: 7. The germline V gene encodes CDR1 SGHTA and CDR2 FQGNSA.